Listed below are T cell receptor beta chains from one sample, sequenced in a study of blood T cell repertoires in COVID-19. TCRdb's table, derived via immunoSEQ multiplex PCR, lists solely in-frame clones and lacks some. The sample consists of roughly 200,000 clones, 70% to 90% of them appearing once. The sample comprised peripheral blood. The receptors stem from a human donor with active or convalescent COVID-19. The donor label of this sample is uncertain. CDR3s include the opening cysteine and the closing phenylalanine or tryptophan. D genes are given only for firm matches. Clone size appears in some rows only: once, few, many, or a class for an expanded clone.

V gene: TRBV6-2/TRBV6-3
J gene: TRBJ2-7
D gene: TRBD1
clone size: NA
CDR3 protein: CASSPSGGYEQYF
CDR3 DNA: TGTGCCAGCAGTCCCTCAGGGGGCTACGAGCAGTACTTC

V gene: TRBV24-1
J gene: TRBJ1-3
D gene: TRBD1
clone size: NA
CDR3 protein: CATSEAGQGPILYF
CDR3 DNA: TGTGCCACCAGTGAGGCAGGACAGGGCCCAATTTTATATTTT

V gene: TRBV6-1
J gene: TRBJ1-4
D gene: NA
clone size: NA
CDR3 protein: CASSETGNNEKLFF
CDR3 DNA: TGTGCCAGCAGTGAAACGGGGAATAATGAAAAACTGTTTTTT

V gene: TRBV28
J gene: TRBJ2-2
D gene: TRBD2
clone size: NA
CDR3 protein: CASSGGAGTGELFF
CDR3 DNA: TGTGCCAGCAGCGGGGGGGCAGGCACCGGGGAGCTGTTTTTT

V gene: TRBV4-2
J gene: TRBJ2-2
D gene: NA
clone size: NA
CDR3 protein: CASQDGGINTGELFF
CDR3 DNA: TGTGCCAGTCAGGATGGCGGGATAAACACCGGGGAGCTGTTTTTT

V gene: TRBV10-2
J gene: TRBJ1-1
D gene: TRBD1
clone size: NA
CDR3 protein: CASSESTGAAFF
CDR3 DNA: TGCGCCAGCAGTGAGTCAACAGGGGCAGCTTTCTTT

V gene: TRBV19
J gene: TRBJ1-5
D gene: NA
clone size: once
CDR3 protein: CASSEPTTFNQPQHF
CDR3 DNA: TGTGCCAGTAGTGAACCGACTACGTTCAATCAGCCCCAGCATTTT

V gene: TRBV9
J gene: TRBJ2-2
D gene: TRBD2
clone size: NA
CDR3 protein: CASSPRRAGGRPNTGELFF
CDR3 DNA: TGTGCCAGCAGCCCCCGCAGGGCGGGGGGGAGACCGAACACCGGGGAGCTGTTTTTT

V gene: TRBV29-1
J gene: TRBJ2-5
D gene: TRBD1
clone size: NA
CDR3 protein: CSVEGTGEGTQYF
CDR3 DNA: TGCAGCGTTGAAGGGACAGGGGAGGGGACCCAGTACTTC

V gene: TRBV24-1
J gene: TRBJ1-2
D gene: TRBD1
clone size: NA
CDR3 protein: CATSDPGTGGAYGYTF
CDR3 DNA: TGTGCCACCAGTGATCCCGGGACAGGGGGCGCCTATGGCTACACCTTC

V gene: TRBV12-5
J gene: TRBJ2-1
D gene: NA
clone size: NA
CDR3 protein: CASVRGYNEQFF
CDR3 DNA: TGTGCTAGTGTTAGGGGGTACAATGAGCAGTTCTTC

V gene: TRBV5-4
J gene: TRBJ2-3
D gene: TRBD2
clone size: NA
CDR3 protein: CASSPGTSESTDTQYF
CDR3 DNA: TGTGCCAGCAGCCCGGGGACTAGCGAGAGCACAGATACGCAGTATTTT

V gene: TRBV30
J gene: TRBJ1-2
D gene: NA
clone size: NA
CDR3 protein: CAWSVVFRWHMTGPANYGYTF
CDR3 DNA: TGTGCCTGGAGTGTTGTGTTTAGGTGGCACATGACAGGTCCAGCTAACTATGGCTACACCTTC

V gene: TRBV5-1
J gene: TRBJ1-1
D gene: TRBD1
clone size: NA
CDR3 protein: CASSLGTGPNTEAFF
CDR3 DNA: TGCGCCAGCAGCTTGGGGACAGGTCCGAACACTGAAGCTTTCTTT

V gene: TRBV7-2
J gene: TRBJ2-7
D gene: TRBD1
clone size: NA
CDR3 protein: CASSRDSGEQYF
CDR3 DNA: TGTGCCAGCAGCCGGGACAGCGGCGAGCAGTACTTC

V gene: TRBV9
J gene: TRBJ2-6
D gene: NA
clone size: NA
CDR3 protein: CASSVAGSGANVLTF
CDR3 DNA: TGTGCCAGCAGCGTAGCCGGGTCTGGGGCCAACGTCCTGACTTTC

V gene: TRBV9
J gene: TRBJ2-7
D gene: TRBD1
clone size: NA
CDR3 protein: CASSPGGNRGSEQYF
CDR3 DNA: TGTGCCAGCAGCCCAGGAGGAAACAGGGGCAGCGAGCAGTACTTC

V gene: TRBV4-1
J gene: TRBJ1-6
D gene: NA
clone size: NA
CDR3 protein: CASKSSALGDSPLHF
CDR3 DNA: TGCGCCAGCAAATCCAGCGCCCTAGGGGATTCACCCCTCCACTTT

V gene: TRBV5-8
J gene: TRBJ1-3
D gene: NA
clone size: NA
CDR3 protein: CASSFEGIRNTIYF
CDR3 DNA: TGTGCCAGCAGCTTCGAGGGAATAAGGAACACCATATATTTT

V gene: TRBV12-3/TRBV12-4
J gene: TRBJ1-2
D gene: NA
clone size: NA
CDR3 protein: CASSPSRSYGYTF
CDR3 DNA: TGTGCCAGCAGCCCTTCTAGGAGTTATGGCTACACCTTC

V gene: TRBV28
J gene: TRBJ1-5
D gene: NA
clone size: NA
CDR3 protein: CASSSRGGNQPQHF
CDR3 DNA: TGTGCCAGCAGTTCCCGTGGGGGGAATCAGCCCCAGCATTTT

V gene: TRBV3-1/TRBV3-2
J gene: TRBJ1-2
D gene: NA
clone size: few
CDR3 protein: CASSPTGNYGYTF
CDR3 DNA: TGTGCCAGCAGCCCGACAGGAAACTATGGCTACACCTTC

V gene: TRBV15
J gene: TRBJ2-4
D gene: TRBD2
clone size: NA
CDR3 protein: CATSRILQVGGRAKNIQYF
CDR3 DNA: TGTGCCACCAGCAGGATCTTGCAGGTGGGGGGGAGAGCCAAAAACATTCAGTACTTC

V gene: TRBV4-1
J gene: TRBJ2-7
D gene: TRBD1
clone size: NA
CDR3 protein: CASSHLQGYEQYF
CDR3 DNA: TGCGCCAGCAGCCACCTACAGGGGTACGAGCAGTACTTC

V gene: TRBV7-3
J gene: TRBJ2-2
D gene: NA
clone size: once
CDR3 protein: CASRSYSGGLNTGELFF
CDR3 DNA: TGTGCCAGCAGATCTTACTCTGGGGGCTTGAACACCGGGGAGCTGTTTTTT